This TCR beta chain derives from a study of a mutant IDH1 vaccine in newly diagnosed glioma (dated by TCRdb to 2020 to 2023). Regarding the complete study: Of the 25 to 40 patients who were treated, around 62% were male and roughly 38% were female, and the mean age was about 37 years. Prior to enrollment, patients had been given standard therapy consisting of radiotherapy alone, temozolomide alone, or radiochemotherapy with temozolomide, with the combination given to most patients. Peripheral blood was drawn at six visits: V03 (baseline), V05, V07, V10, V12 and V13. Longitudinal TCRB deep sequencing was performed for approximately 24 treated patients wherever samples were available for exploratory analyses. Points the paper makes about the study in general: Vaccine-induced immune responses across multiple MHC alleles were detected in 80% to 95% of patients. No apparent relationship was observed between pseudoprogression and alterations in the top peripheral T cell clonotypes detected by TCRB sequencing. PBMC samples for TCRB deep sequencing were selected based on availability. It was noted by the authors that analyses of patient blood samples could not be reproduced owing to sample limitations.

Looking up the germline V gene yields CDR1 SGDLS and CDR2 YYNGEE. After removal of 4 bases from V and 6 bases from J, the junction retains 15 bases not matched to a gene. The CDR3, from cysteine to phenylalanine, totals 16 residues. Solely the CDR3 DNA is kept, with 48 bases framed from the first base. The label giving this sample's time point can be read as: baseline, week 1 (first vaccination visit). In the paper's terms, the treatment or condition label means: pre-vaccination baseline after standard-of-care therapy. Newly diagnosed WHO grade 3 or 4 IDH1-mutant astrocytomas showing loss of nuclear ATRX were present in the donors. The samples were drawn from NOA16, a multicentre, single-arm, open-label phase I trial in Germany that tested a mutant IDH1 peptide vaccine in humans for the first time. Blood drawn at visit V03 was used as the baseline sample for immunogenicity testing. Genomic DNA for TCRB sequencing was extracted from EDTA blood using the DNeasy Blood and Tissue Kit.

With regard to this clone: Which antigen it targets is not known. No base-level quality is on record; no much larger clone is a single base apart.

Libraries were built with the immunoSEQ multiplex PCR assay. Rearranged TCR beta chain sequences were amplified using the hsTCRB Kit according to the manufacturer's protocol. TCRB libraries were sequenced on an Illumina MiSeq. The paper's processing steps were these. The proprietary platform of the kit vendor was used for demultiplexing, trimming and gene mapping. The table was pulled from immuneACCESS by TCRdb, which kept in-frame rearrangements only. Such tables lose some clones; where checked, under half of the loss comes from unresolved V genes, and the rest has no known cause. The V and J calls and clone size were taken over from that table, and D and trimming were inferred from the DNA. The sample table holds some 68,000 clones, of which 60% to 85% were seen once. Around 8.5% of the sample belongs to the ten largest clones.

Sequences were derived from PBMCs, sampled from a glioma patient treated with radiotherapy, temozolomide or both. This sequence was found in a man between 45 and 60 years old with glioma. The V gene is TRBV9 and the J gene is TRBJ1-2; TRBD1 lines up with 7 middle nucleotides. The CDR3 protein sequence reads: CASSSQSVGQEDGYTF. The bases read TGTGCCAGCAGCTCACAAAGTGTCGGACAGGAGGATGGCTACACCTTC.